This T cell receptor (beta chain) was sequenced in a study of siplizumab effects on memory and regulatory T cells. Whole-study results and caveats: Alloreactive sequences from unstimulated CD4+ memory cells fell significantly with siplizumab. Relative to controls at 25% to 30%, mappable alloreactive CD4+ clones exhibited a mean Treg-derived proportion of approximately 68% with siplizumab. There appeared to be greater diversity in naive T cells than in memory cells, and naive T cells seemed major contributors to the alloresponse.

This clone was recorded only once. The antigen remains unidentified. Per sample, approximately 10^5 TCR templates underwent assay. TCRdb's table, derived via immunoSEQ multiplex PCR, lists solely in-frame clones and lacks some. In the table there are 50,000 to 55,000 clones, roughly 92% of which are singletons. CDR3 size: 15 residues. Germline V lookup: CDR1 SGHVS, CDR2 FQNEAQ. V lost 1 base to trimming and J lost 4 bases, with 12 bases between them. The chain links TRBV7-8 to TRBJ2-3; the D gene is possibly TRBD2 (6 bases). This receptor was obtained from a human donor in good health. Sequencing input: CD8+ T cells sorted from blood. The CDR3 DNA sequence: TGTGCCAGCAGCTTAGTTGCGGGATGGGCAGATACGCAGTATTTT. Translating it yields CASSLVAGWADTQYF.